This entry lists 22 T cell receptor beta chains sequenced from one sample in a study of cytomegalovirus exposure and HLA in healthy donors. Primers included in the PCR were 60 Vbeta and 13 Jbeta primers. Assay used: immunoSEQ multiplex PCR; TCRdb lists only in-frame clones, some missing. This sample has some 270,000 clones, with nearly 95% found just once. Sequencing input: PBMCs. Receptors were obtained from a girl aged 2 to 9 in good health and CMV-seronegative.

The rearrangement links TRBV15 to TRBJ2-1, with 11 bases lining up with TRBD1. Germline loops: CDR1 LNHNV, CDR2 YYDKDF (reference sequence). The CDR3 sequence is 14 residues long. V was pared by 6 bases and J by 7 bases, with 5 bases of the junction left unmatched. The CDR3 nucleotides read TGTGCCACCAGACCGGACAGGGGGCCTAATGAGCAGTTCTTC. Translated: CATRPDRGPNEQFF.

This clone was observed once. The chain uses TRBV10-3 and TRBJ2-7; TRBD1 agrees at 10 bases. The germline CDR1 and CDR2 sequences are ENHRY and SYGVKD. The CDR3 runs to 16 residues. The V gene end was trimmed by 6 bases and the J gene end by 5 bases; junction bases not matched to a gene: 13. The CDR3 spells CAISGRGDRGQNEQYF. CDR3 bases: TGTGCCATCAGCGGAAGGGGTGACAGGGGGCAAAACGAGCAGTACTTC.

The chain links TRBV28 to TRBJ1-5, with 11 positions matching TRBD1. Germline CDR1 is MDHEN and CDR2 is SYDVKM. After removal of 6 bases from V and 4 bases from J, the junction contained 5 bases not matched to a gene. The CDR3 has 15 amino acids. CDR3 coding DNA: TGTGCCAGCAGGGGCGGACAGGGGGCGAATCAGCCCCAGCATTTT. Amino acids: CASRGGQGANQPQHF.

The chain has TRBV27 and TRBJ1-3, with no clear D. Germline CDR1 MNHEY, CDR2 SMNVEV (reference sequence). There are 14 residues in the CDR3. The V end was cut by 10 bases, the J end by 2 bases, with 15 bases between. The CDR3 reads CATRGELAGNTIYF. The CDR3 DNA is TGTGCCACCCGTGGGGAGCTTGCTGGAAACACCATATATTTT.

V is TRBV12-5 and J is TRBJ2-1; 11 nucleotides match TRBD2. The trim removed 1 base at V and 6 bases at J, leaving 2 bases unmatched. CDR1 LGHNT and CDR2 FRNRAP come from the germline V gene. This CDR3 has 15 amino acids. CDR3 sequence: CASGLGSGGANEQFF. The CDR3 DNA reads TGTGCTAGTGGTTTGGGTAGCGGGGGGGCCAATGAGCAGTTCTTC.

The rearrangement uses TRBV7-9 and TRBJ1-5; no reliable D call. There are 12 residues in the CDR3. The germline gives CDR1 SEHNR, CDR2 FQNEAQ (reference sequence). V lost 3 bases and J lost 4, with 4 bases in between. CDR3 protein: CASSLANQPQHF. CDR3 sequence (DNA): TGTGCCAGCAGCTTGGCTAATCAGCCCCAGCATTTT.

The rearrangement uses TRBV11-2 and TRBJ1-1, with D tentatively TRBD1 (5 bases). CDR3 length equals 13 residues. CDR1 is SGHAT and CDR2 is FQNNGV in the germline V gene. V was pared by 1 base and J by 11 bases, with 14 bases between. The CDR3 reads CASSLGSAWGAFF. For the CDR3, the DNA is TGTGCCAGCAGCTTAGGGTCAGCTTGGGGCGCTTTCTTT.

This clone was found a few times. V gene TRBV4-1 combines with J gene TRBJ2-7; the match to TRBD2 covers 7 bases. CDR3 length equals 14 residues. With 5 bases clipped from V and 4 bases from J, the junction kept 8 bases outside the gene matches. Germline-derived CDR1 and CDR2 are MGHRA and YSYEKL. This CDR3 is CASSTAGGKYEQYF. Written as DNA, the CDR3 is TGCGCCAGCAGCACGGCCGGGGGGAAATACGAGCAGTACTTC.

J is TRBJ2-1 and V is TRBV11-2, with 8 nucleotides matching TRBD2. The V gene end was trimmed by 2 bases and the J gene end by 3 bases; junction bases not matched to a gene: 6. The CDR3 loop spans 16 amino acids. CDR1 and CDR2 from the germline V gene are SGHAT and FQNNGV. The CDR3 bases are TGTGCCAGCAGCTTATGGACTAGCCGCATCTACAATGAGCAGTTCTTC. Its translation is CASSLWTSRIYNEQFF.

The chain employs TRBV7-2 and TRBJ2-3, with 8 positions matching TRBD2. Germline CDR1 SGHTA, CDR2 FQGNSA. The CDR3 is 18 residues long. The J segment lost 0 bases and the V segment lost 5 bases, leaving 13 bases of the junction unmatched. The CDR3 DNA is TGTGCCAGCAGCCCCGTTTCCCTAGCGGGCCCGAGCACAGATACGCAGTATTTT. This encodes CASSPVSLAGPSTDTQYF.

The chain recombines TRBV9 with TRBJ1-5; TRBD1 might be the D (5 bases). Trimming took off 4 bases at V and 7 bases at J, with 15 bases between the two ends. The CDR3 runs to 14 residues. Germline CDR1 and CDR2: SGDLS and YYNGEE. The CDR3 protein is CASSPGGVWQPQHF. The CDR3 nucleotides are TGTGCCAGCAGCCCGGGAGGGGTCTGGCAGCCCCAGCATTTT.

The V gene is TRBV5-6, the J gene TRBJ1-2; maybe TRBD1 (6 bases). The CDR3 is 15 residues long. Per the germline V gene, CDR1 is SGHDT and CDR2 is YYEEEE. The V end lost 2 bases, the J end lost 12 bases, and 23 bases lay between the germline ends. In nucleotides, the CDR3 is TGTGCCAGCAGCTTCGGTTTAGGGGGGGGACGTCGGAACACCTTC. Translating it yields CASSFGLGGGRRNTF.

The chain joins TRBV11-2 to TRBJ2-3; 10 bases fit TRBD2. V lost 5 bases and J lost 2; bases outside the gene matches: 4. CDR1 SGHAT and CDR2 FQNNGV come from the germline V gene. The CDR3 runs to 15 residues. The CDR3 sequence is CASSRLAGVTDTQYF. In DNA, the CDR3 is TGTGCCAGCAGCCGTCTAGCGGGAGTCACAGATACGCAGTATTTT.

The chain combines TRBV27 with TRBJ2-3, with 7 nucleotides matching TRBD2. With V trimmed by 2 bases and J by 8 bases, 10 bases remained unmatched. Germline-derived CDR1 and CDR2 are MNHEY and SMNVEV (reference sequence). This CDR3 has 15 residues. This CDR3 is CASSLRPLAEITQYF. CDR3 in DNA: TGTGCCAGCAGTTTAAGGCCGCTAGCGGAAATTACGCAGTATTTT.

The genes are TRBV9 and TRBJ2-3; possibly TRBD1 for D (5 bases). CDR3 size: 15 residues. The V gene's germline CDR1 is SGDLS and CDR2 YYNGEE. The germline V and J ends were trimmed by 1 base and 2 bases, with 11 bases remaining between them. The CDR3 here is CASSVSSGPTDTQYF. CDR3 sequence (DNA): TGTGCCAGCAGCGTAAGCTCAGGGCCCACAGATACGCAGTATTTT. Using reference TRBV9 and TRBJ2-3 for the parts outside the CDR3, the full variable domain is DSGVTQTPKHLITATGQRVTLRCSPRSGDLSVYWYQQSLDQGLQFLIQYYNGEERAKGNILERFSAQQFPDLHSELNLSSLELGDSALYFCASSVSSGPTDTQYFGPGTRLTVL.

As for this clone: The same CDR3 can be traced to other DNA sequences in this sample. CDR3 nucleotide sequence: TGCGCCAGCAGCTTGGGCCTAGCGGGAGGTTCCTACAATGAGCAGTTCTTC. Its protein product is CASSLGLAGGSYNEQFF. The gene calls are TRBV5-1 and TRBJ2-1; TRBD2 matches at 11 bases. The trim removed 0 bases at V and 1 base at J, leaving 3 bases unmatched. Germline V gene data show CDR1 as SGHRS and CDR2 as YFSETQ. The CDR3 is 17 amino acids. The complete variable domain, with remaining parts taken from reference TRBV5-1 and TRBJ2-1, reads KAGVTQTPRYLIKTRGQQVTLSCSPISGHRSVSWYQQTPGQGLQFLFEYFSETQRNKGNFPGRFSGRQFSNSRSEMNVSTLELGDSALYLCASSLGLAGGSYNEQFFGPGTRLTVL.

J is TRBJ2-3 and V is TRBV5-6; D perhaps matches TRBD2 (6 bases). V was shortened by 0 bases and J by 6 bases, with 14 bases between the two germline ends. Germline loops: CDR1 SGHDT, CDR2 YYEEEE. CDR3 length equals 15 residues. The CDR3 nucleotides read TGTGCCAGCAGCTTGGCCAGGAGGGGTGTGGATACGCAGTATTTT. Translation gives CASSLARRGVDTQYF.

This chain links TRBV6-1 with TRBJ2-7; 9 positions agree with TRBD2. The CDR3 length is 13 residues. Trimming at V came to 9 bases and at J to 4 bases, leaving 7 bases not matched to a gene. Germline CDR1 is MNHNS and CDR2 is SASEGT. The CDR3 nucleotides are TGTGCCAGTTCCGGGACTAGCTTTTACGAGCAGTACTTC. Amino acid sequence: CASSGTSFYEQYF.

There are a few counts of this clone. The chain has TRBV14 and TRBJ1-3; 7 bases match TRBD1. This CDR3 has 16 residues. Germline trimming cut 1 base from V and 1 base from J; bases unmatched to any gene: 4. Germline V gene data show CDR1 as SGHDN and CDR2 as FVKESK. The CDR3 reads CASSQANRGSGNTIYF. In DNA form, the CDR3 reads TGTGCCAGCAGCCAAGCTAACAGGGGATCTGGAAACACCATATATTTT.

In its sample, this clone was seen once. The chain couples TRBV5-1 to TRBJ2-1, with TRBD2 matching over 8 bases. The germline gives CDR1 SGHRS, CDR2 YFSETQ. The CDR3 contains 15 residues. V dropped 2 bases and J dropped 5; count of bases not matched to a gene: 6. CDR3 DNA sequence: TGCGCCAGCAGCTTCTTCCCGGGACTAGACAATGAGCAGTTCTTC. Translation gives CASSFFPGLDNEQFF. Full variable domain (outside the CDR3, taken from reference TRBV5-1 and TRBJ2-1): KAGVTQTPRYLIKTRGQQVTLSCSPISGHRSVSWYQQTPGQGLQFLFEYFSETQRNKGNFPGRFSGRQFSNSRSEMNVSTLELGDSALYLCASSFFPGLDNEQFFGPGTRLTVL.

This rearrangement joins TRBV29-1 to TRBJ1-1; D gene unclear. The germline CDR1 and CDR2 sequences are SQVTM and ANQGSEA. The CDR3 extends over 10 amino acids. V gave up 7 bases and J gave up 5 bases, with 8 bases separating them. The CDR3 sequence: CSARGTEAFF. The CDR3 DNA reads TGCAGCGCCCGGGGTACTGAAGCTTTCTTT.

The rearrangement uses TRBV7-6 and TRBJ2-3; 7 bases align to TRBD2. The CDR3 sequence is 16 residues long. Germline CDR1 reads SGHVS; CDR2 reads FNYEAQ. J lost 0 bases, V lost 2 bases, and 5 bases had no gene match. The DNA for the CDR3 is TGTGCCAGCAGCTTAAGGCGGGAGCCTAGCACAGATACGCAGTATTTT. Translating gives CASSLRREPSTDTQYF.